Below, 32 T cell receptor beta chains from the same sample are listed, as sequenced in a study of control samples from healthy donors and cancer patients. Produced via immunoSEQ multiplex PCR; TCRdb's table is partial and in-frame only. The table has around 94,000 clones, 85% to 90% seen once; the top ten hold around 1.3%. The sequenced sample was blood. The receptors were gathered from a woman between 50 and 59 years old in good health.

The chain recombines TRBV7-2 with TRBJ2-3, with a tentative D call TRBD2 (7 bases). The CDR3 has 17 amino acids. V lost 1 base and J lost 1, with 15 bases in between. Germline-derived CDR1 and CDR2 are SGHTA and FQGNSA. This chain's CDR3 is CASSLGAGAYGTDTQYF. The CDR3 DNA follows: TGTGCCAGCAGCTTAGGGGCGGGGGCCTACGGCACAGATACGCAGTATTTT.

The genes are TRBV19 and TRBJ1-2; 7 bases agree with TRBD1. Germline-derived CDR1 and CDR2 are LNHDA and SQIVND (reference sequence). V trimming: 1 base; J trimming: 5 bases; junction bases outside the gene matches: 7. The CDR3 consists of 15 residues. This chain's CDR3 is CASSIAAGQTYGYTF. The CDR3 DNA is TGTGCCAGTAGTATAGCTGCGGGACAGACGTATGGCTACACCTTC.

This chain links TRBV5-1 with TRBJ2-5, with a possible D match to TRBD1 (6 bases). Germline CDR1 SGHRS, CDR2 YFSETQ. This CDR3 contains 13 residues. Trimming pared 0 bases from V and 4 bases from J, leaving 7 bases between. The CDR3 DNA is TGCGCCAGCAGCTTGGACAGGGTAGAGACCCAGTACTTC. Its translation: CASSLDRVETQYF.

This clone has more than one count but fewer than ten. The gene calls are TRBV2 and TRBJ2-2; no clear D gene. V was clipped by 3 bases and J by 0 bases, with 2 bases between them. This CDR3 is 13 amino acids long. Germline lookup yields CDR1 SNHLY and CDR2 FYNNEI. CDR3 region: CASSEANTGELFF. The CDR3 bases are TGTGCCAGCAGTGAGGCGAACACCGGGGAGCTGTTTTTT.

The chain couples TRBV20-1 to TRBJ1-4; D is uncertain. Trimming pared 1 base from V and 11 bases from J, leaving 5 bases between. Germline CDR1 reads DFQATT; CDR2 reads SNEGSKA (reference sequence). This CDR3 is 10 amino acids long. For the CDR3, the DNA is TGCAGTGCTAGAGCGGGGAAACTGTTTTTT. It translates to CSARAGKLFF.

CDR3 loop: CASSREKWADTQYF. CDR3 coding DNA: TGTGCCAGCAGTCGGGAGAAGTGGGCAGATACGCAGTATTTT. The V and J genes are TRBV2 and TRBJ2-3; the D gene is possibly TRBD2 (6 bases). From germline, CDR1 is SNHLY and CDR2 FYNNEI. Trimming shortened V by 5 bases and J by 4 bases, and 13 bases separated the two germline ends. The CDR3 has 14 amino acids.

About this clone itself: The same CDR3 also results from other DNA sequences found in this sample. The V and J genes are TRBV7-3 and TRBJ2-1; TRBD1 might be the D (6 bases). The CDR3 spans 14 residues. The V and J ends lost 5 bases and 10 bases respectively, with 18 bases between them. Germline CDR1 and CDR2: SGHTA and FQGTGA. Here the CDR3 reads CASSPGVGPGEQFF. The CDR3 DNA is TGTGCCAGCAGCCCAGGGGTGGGGCCGGGGGAGCAGTTCTTC.

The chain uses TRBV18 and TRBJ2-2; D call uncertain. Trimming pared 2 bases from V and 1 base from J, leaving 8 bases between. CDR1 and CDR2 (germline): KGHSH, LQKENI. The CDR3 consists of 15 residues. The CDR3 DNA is TGTGCCAGCTCACCAGGGCAGGAGAACACCGGGGAGCTGTTTTTT. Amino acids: CASSPGQENTGELFF.

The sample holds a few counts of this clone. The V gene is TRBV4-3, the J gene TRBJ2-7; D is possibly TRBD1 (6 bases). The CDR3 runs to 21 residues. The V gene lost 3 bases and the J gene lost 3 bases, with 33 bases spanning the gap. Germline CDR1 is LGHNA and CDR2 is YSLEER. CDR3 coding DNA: TGCGCCAGCAGCCACCCCAAATCCGGGACATATGGGATGGATTCAAACTACGAGCAGTACTTC. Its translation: CASSHPKSGTYGMDSNYEQYF.

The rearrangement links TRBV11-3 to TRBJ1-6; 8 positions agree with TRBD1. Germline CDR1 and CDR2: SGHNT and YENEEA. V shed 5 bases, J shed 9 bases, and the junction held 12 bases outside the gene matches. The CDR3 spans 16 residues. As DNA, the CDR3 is TGTGCCAGCAGCCCCGGACAGGGAGAGGACGGTTCACCCCTCCACTTT. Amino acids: CASSPGQGEDGSPLHF. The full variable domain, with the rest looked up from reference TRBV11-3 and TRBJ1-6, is EAGVVQSPRYKIIEKKQPVAFWCNPISGHNTLYWYLQNLGQGPELLIRYENEEAVDDSQLPKDRFSAERLKGVDSTLKIQPAELGDSAVYLCASSPGQGEDGSPLHFGNGTRLTVT.

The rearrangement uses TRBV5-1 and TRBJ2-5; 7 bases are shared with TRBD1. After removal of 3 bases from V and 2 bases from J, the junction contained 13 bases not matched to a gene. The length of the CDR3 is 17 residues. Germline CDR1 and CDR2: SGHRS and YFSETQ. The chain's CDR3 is CASSSLGGWDSQETQYF. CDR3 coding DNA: TGCGCCAGCAGCTCTTTAGGGGGATGGGACAGTCAAGAGACCCAGTACTTC.

CDR3 amino acids: CASSSPLTGGSNYGYTF. In nucleotides, the CDR3 is TGTGCCAGCAGCTCGCCATTAACAGGGGGTTCCAACTATGGCTACACCTTC. The genes are TRBV7-2 and TRBJ1-2; 8 bases align to TRBD1. The CDR3 spans 17 residues. Per the germline V gene, CDR1 is SGHTA and CDR2 is FQGNSA. Trimming removed 4 bases from V and 2 bases from J; junction bases left unmatched: 12.

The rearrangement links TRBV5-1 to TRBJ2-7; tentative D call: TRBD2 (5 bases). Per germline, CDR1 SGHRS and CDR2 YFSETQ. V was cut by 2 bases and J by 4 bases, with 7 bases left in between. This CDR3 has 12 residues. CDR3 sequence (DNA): TGCGCCAGCAGCTTCCGGGGTTACGAGCAGTACTTC. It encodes CASSFRGYEQYF.

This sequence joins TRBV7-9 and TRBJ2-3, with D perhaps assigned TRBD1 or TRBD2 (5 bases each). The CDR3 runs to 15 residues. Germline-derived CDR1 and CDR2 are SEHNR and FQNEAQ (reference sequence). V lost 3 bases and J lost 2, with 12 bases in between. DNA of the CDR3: TGTGCCAGCAGCTTCCGTCGGGGCTACACAGATACGCAGTATTTT. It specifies CASSFRRGYTDTQYF.

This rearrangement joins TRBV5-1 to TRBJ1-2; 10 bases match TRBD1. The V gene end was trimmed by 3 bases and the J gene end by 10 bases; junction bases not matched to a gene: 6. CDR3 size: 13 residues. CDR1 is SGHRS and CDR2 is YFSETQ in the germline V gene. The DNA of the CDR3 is TGCGCCAGCAGCTGGGGGACAGGGGTGAACTACACCTTC. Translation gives CASSWGTGVNYTF.

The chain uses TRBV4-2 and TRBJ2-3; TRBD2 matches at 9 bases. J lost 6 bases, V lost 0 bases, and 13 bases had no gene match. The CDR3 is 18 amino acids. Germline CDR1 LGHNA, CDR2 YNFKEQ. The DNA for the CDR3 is TGTGCCAGCAGCCAAGATCGGGTAGCGGGAGCCCACTTGGATACGCAGTATTTT. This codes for CASSQDRVAGAHLDTQYF.

The CDR3 region has the DNA TGTGCCAGCAGCTTAGCAGGGAACGAGCAGTACTTC. Protein product: CASSLAGNEQYF. This chain uses TRBV11-2 with TRBJ2-7; a possible D gene is TRBD1 (5 bases). V lost 1 base and J 5 bases, leaving 6 bases between the germline ends. The germline V gene encodes CDR1 SGHAT and CDR2 FQNNGV. The CDR3 has 12 residues.

CDR3 DNA: TGTGCCAGCAGCTTAGAGGGGCAGGTCTTGGATGCTTTCTTT. Translating it yields CASSLEGQVLDAFF. This chain connects TRBV7-2 to TRBJ1-1; the D gene is possibly TRBD1 (5 bases). Trimming stripped 1 base from V and 11 bases from J, with 17 bases between. The CDR3 covers 14 residues. The V gene's germline CDR1 is SGHTA and CDR2 FQGNSA. The full variable domain, with the rest looked up from reference TRBV7-2 and TRBJ1-1, is GAGVSQSPSNKVTEKGKDVELRCDPISGHTALYWYRQSLGQGLEFLIYFQGNSAPDKSGLPSDRFSAERTGGSVSTLTIQRTQQEDSAVYLCASSLEGQVLDAFFGQGTRLTVV.

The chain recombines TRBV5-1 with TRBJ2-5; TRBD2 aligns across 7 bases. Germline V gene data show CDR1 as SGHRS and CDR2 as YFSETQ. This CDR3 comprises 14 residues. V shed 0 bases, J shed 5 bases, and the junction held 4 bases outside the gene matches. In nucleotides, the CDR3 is TGCGCCAGCAGCTTGGTCGCGGGAGCTGAGACCCAGTACTTC. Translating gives CASSLVAGAETQYF.

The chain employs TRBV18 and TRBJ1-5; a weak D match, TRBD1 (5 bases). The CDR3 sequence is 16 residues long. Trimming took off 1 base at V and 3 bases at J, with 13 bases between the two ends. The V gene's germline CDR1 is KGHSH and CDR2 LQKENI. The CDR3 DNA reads TGTGCCAGCTCACCACTTATGGGACTCAACAATCAGCCCCAGCATTTT. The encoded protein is CASSPLMGLNNQPQHF.

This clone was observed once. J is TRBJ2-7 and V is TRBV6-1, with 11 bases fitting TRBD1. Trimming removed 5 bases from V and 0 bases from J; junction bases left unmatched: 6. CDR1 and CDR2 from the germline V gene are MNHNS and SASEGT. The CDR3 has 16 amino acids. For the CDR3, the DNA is TGTGCCAGCAGTCAAGGGACAGGGGGGTTCTCCTACGAGCAGTACTTC. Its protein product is CASSQGTGGFSYEQYF.

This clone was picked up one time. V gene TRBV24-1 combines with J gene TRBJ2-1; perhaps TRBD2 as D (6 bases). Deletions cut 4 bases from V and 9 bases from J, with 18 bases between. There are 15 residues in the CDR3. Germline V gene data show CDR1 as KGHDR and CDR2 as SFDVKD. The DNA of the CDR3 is TGTGCCACCAGTGAACGGGACTCCCGGGGCGGTGAGCAGTTCTTC. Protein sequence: CATSERDSRGGEQFF.

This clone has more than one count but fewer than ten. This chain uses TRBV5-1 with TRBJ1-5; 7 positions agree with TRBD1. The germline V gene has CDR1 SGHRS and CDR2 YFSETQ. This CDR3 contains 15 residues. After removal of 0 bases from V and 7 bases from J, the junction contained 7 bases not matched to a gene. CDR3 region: CASSLAPTGQQPQHF. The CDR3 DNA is TGCGCCAGCAGCTTGGCCCCGACAGGGCAACAGCCCCAGCATTTT.

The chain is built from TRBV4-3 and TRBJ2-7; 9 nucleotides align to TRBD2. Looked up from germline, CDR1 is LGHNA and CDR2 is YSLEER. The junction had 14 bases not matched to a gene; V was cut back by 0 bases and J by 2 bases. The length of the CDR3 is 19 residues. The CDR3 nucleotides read TGCGCCAGCAGCCAAGAAGGGACCCAGGCTAGCGGGGAAACCTACGAGCAGTACTTC. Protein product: CASSQEGTQASGETYEQYF.

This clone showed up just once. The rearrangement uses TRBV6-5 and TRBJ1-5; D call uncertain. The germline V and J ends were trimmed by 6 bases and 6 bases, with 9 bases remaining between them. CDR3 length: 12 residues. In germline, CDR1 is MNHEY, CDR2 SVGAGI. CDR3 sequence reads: CASRNGGQPQHF. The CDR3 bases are TGTGCCAGCAGAAACGGTGGTCAGCCCCAGCATTTT.

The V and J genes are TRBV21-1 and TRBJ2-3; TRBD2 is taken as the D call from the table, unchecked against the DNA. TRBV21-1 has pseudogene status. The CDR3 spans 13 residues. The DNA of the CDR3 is TGTGCCACTCTCCTACTGAGCGCAGATACGCAGTATTTT. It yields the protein CATLLLSADTQYF.

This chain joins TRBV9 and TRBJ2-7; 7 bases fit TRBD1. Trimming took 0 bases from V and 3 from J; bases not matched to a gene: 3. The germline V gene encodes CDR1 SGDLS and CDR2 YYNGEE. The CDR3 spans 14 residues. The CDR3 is CASSVAGTDYEQYF. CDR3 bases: TGTGCCAGCAGCGTAGCCGGGACAGACTACGAGCAGTACTTC.

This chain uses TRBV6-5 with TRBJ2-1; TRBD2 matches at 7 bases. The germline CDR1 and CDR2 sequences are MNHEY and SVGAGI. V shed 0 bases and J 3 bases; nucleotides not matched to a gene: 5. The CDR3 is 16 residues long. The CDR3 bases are TGTGCCAGCAGTTACTCGCCCGGGAGGATCTACAATGAGCAGTTCTTC. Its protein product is CASSYSPGRIYNEQFF.

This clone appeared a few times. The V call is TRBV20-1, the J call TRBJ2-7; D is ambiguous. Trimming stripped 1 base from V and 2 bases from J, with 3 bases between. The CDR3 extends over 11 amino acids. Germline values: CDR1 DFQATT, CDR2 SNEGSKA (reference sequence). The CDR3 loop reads CSARGTYEQYF. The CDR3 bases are TGCAGTGCTAGAGGGACCTACGAGCAGTACTTC.

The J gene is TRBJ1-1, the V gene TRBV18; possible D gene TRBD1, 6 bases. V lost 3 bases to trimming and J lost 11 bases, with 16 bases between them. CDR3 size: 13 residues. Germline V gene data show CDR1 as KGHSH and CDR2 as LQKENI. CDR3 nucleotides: TGTGCCAGCTCACCCTATAGACAGGAGTCGGCTTTCTTT. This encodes CASSPYRQESAFF.

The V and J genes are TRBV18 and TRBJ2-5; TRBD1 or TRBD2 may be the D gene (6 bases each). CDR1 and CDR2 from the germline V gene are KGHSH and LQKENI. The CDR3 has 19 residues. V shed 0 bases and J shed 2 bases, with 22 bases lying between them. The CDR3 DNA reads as TGTGCCAGCTCACCACCGACGTGGTGGAGGGGGAAAGAACAAGAGACCCAGTACTTC. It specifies CASSPPTWWRGKEQETQYF.

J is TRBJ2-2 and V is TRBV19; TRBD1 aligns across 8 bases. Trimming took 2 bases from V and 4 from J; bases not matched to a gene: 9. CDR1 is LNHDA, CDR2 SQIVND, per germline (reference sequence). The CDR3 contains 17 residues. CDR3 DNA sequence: TGTGCCAGTAGTATACCCGCCCGACAGGGGTCCACCGGGGAGCTGTTTTTT. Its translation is CASSIPARQGSTGELFF.